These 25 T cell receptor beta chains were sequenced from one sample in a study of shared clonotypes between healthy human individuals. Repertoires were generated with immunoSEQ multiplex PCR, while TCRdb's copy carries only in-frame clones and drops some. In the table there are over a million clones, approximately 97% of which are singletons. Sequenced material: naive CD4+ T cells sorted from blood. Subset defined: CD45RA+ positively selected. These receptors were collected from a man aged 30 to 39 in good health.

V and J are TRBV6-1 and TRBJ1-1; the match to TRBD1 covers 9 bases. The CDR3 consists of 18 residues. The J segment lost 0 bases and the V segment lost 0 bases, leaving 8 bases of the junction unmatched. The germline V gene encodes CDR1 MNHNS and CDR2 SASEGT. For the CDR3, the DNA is TGTGCCAGCAGTGAAGCGCGGGGACAGGGCTACATGAACACTGAAGCTTTCTTT. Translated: CASSEARGQGYMNTEAFF.

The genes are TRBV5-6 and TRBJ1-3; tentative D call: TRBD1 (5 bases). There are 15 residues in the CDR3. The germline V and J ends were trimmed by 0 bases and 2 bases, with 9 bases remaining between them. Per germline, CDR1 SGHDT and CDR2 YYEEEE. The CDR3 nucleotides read TGTGCCAGCAGCTTGGTGGGGGTAGCTGGAAACACCATATATTTT. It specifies CASSLVGVAGNTIYF.

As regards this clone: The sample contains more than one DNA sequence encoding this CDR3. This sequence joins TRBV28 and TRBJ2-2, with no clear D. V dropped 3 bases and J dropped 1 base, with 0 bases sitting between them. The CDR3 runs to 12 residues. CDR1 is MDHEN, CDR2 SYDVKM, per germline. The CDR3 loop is CASSLNTGELFF. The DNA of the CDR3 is TGTGCCAGCAGTTTGAACACCGGGGAGCTGTTTTTT.

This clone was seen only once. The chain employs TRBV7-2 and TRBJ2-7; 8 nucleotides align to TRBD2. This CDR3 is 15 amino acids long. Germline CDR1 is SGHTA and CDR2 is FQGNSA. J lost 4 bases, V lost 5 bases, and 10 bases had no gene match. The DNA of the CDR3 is TGTGCCAGCAGCGTAGACGGACTAGCTAATTACGAGCAGTACTTC. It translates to CASSVDGLANYEQYF. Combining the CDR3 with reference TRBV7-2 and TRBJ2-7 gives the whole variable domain GAGVSQSPSNKVTEKGKDVELRCDPISGHTALYWYRQSLGQGLEFLIYFQGNSAPDKSGLPSDRFSAERTGGSVSTLTIQRTQQEDSAVYLCASSVDGLANYEQYFGPGTRLTVT.

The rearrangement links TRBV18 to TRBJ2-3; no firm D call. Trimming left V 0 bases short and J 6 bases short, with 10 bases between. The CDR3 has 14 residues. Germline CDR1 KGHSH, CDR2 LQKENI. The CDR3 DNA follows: TGTGCCAGCTCACCACCCCAGGTGGTGGATACGCAGTATTTT. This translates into CASSPPQVVDTQYF.

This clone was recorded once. The CDR3 protein is CASRDRHNEQFF. In nucleotides, the CDR3 is TGTGCCAGCAGGGACCGGCACAATGAGCAGTTCTTC. This chain uses TRBV2 with TRBJ2-1; D is unclear. The CDR3 has 12 amino acids. Trimming left V 6 bases short and J 5 bases short, with 8 bases between. CDR1 is SNHLY and CDR2 is FYNNEI in the germline V gene.

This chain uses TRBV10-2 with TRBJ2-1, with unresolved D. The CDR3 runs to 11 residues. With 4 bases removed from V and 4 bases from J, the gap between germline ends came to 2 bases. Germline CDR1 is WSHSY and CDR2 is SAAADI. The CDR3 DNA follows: TGCGCCAGCAGTGTATACAATGAGCAGTTCTTC. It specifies CASSVYNEQFF.

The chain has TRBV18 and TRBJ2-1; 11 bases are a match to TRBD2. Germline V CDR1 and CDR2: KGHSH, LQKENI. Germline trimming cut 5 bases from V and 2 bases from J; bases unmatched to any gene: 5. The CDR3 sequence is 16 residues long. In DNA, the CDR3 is TGTGCCAGCTCATCGACTAGCGGGAACCCCTACAATGAGCAGTTCTTC. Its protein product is CASSSTSGNPYNEQFF.

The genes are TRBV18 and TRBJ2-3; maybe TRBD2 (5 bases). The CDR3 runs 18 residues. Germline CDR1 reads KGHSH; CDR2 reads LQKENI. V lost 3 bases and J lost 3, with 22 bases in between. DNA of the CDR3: TGTGCCAGCTCACCCCTGGACCTATCCGGGAAGTTGACAGATACGCAGTATTTT. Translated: CASSPLDLSGKLTDTQYF.

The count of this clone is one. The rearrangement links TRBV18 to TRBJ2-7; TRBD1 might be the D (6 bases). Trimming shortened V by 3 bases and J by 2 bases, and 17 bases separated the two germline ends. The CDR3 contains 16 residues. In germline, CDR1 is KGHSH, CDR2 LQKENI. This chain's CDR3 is CASSPPNRAEAYEQYF. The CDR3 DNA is TGTGCCAGCTCACCGCCTAACAGGGCCGAGGCCTACGAGCAGTACTTC.

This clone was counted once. The CDR3 DNA sequence: TGTGCCAGCAGCTCTAGACAGGGTATTCCCTACTATGGCTACACCTTC. It specifies CASSSRQGIPYYGYTF. The chain is built from TRBV7-2 and TRBJ1-2; 7 positions agree with TRBD1. Germline V lookup: CDR1 SGHTA, CDR2 FQGNSA. V shed 4 bases and J 3 bases; nucleotides not matched to a gene: 11. The CDR3 covers 16 residues.

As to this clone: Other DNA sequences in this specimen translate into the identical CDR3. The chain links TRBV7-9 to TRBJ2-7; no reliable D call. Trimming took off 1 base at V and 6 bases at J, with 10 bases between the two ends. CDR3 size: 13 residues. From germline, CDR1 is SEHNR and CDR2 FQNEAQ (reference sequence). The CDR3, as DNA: TGTGCCAGCAGCTTAGGTGGGGTCGGCGAGCAGTACTTC. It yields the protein CASSLGGVGEQYF.

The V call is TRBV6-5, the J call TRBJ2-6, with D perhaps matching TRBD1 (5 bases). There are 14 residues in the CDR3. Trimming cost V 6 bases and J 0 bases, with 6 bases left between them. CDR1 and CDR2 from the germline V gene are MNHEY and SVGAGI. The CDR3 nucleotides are TGTGCCAGCAGAACAGGCTCTGGGGCCAACGTCCTGACTTTC. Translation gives CASRTGSGANVLTF.

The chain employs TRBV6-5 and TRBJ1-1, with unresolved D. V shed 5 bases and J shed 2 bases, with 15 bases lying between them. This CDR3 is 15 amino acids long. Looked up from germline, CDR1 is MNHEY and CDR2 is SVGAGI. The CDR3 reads CASSRSNGGNTEAFF. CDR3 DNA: TGTGCCAGCAGTCGTAGTAATGGAGGAAACACTGAAGCTTTCTTT.

The CDR3 nucleotides are TGTGCCAGCTCACCACCGAAGGGACAGAAAAATAGCACAGATACGCAGTATTTT. Protein product: CASSPPKGQKNSTDTQYF. The rearrangement links TRBV18 to TRBJ2-3, with 7 bases identical to TRBD1. The V and J ends lost 0 bases and 0 bases, in that order; junction bases with no gene match: 9. CDR1 is KGHSH, CDR2 LQKENI, per germline. The CDR3 length is 18 residues.

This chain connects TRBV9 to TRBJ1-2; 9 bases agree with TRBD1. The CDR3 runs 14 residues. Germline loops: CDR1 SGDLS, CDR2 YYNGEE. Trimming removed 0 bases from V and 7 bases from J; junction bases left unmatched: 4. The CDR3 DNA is TGTGCCAGCAGCGTAGGTACAGGGGGCGTTGGCTACACCTTC. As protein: CASSVGTGGVGYTF.

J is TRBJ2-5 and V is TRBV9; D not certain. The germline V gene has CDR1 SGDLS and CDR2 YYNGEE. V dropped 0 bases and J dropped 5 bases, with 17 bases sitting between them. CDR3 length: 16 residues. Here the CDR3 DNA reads TGTGCCAGCAGCGTAGGTCATTCGTTGCGAGAGGAGACCCAGTACTTC. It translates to CASSVGHSLREETQYF.

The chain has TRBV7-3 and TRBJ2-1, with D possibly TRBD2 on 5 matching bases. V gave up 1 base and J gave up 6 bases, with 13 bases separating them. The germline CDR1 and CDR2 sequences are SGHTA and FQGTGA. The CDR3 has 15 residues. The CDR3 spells CASSLISGKGNEQFF. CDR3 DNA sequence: TGTGCCAGCAGCTTAATCTCCGGGAAGGGCAATGAGCAGTTCTTC.

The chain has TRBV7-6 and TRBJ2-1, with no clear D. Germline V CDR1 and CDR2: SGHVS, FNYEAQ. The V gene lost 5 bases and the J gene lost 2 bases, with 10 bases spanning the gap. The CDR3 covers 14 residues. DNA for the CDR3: TGTGCCAGCAGCGAAAATCCTACCTACAATGAGCAGTTCTTC. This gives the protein CASSENPTYNEQFF.

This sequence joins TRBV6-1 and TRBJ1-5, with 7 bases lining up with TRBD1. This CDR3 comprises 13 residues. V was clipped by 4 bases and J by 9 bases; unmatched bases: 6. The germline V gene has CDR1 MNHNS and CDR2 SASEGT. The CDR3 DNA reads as TGTGCCAGCAGTGGAACAGGGGATCGGCCCCAGCATTTT. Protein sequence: CASSGTGDRPQHF.

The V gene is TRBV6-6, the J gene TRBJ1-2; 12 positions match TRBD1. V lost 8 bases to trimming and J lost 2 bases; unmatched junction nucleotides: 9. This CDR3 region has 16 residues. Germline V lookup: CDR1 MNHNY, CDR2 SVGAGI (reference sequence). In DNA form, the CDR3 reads TGTGCCAGCGCGCCGGGACAGGGGGCGCAGAACTATGGCTACACCTTC. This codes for CASAPGQGAQNYGYTF.

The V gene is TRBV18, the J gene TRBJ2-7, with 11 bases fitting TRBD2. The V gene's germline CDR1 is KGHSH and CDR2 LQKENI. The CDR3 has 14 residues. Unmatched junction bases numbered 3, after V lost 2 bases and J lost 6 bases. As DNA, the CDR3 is TGTGCCAGCTCACCAGGGCTAGCGGGAGGCGAGCAGTACTTC. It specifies CASSPGLAGGEQYF. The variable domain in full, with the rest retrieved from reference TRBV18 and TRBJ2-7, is NAGVMQNPRHLVRRRGQEARLRCSPMKGHSHVYWYRQLPEEGLKFMVYLQKENIIDESGMPKERFSAEFPKEGPSILRIQQVVRGDSAAYFCASSPGLAGGEQYFGPGTRLTVT.

The CDR3 sequence: CASSTVLAPNTGELFF. The CDR3 bases are TGTGCCAGCAGTACGGTGCTAGCGCCGAACACCGGGGAGCTGTTTTTT. This chain joins TRBV28 and TRBJ2-2; D might be TRBD2 (6 bases). Germline V gene lookup returns CDR1 MDHEN and CDR2 SYDVKM. Deletions cut 5 bases from V and 0 bases from J, with 13 bases between. This CDR3 has 16 residues.

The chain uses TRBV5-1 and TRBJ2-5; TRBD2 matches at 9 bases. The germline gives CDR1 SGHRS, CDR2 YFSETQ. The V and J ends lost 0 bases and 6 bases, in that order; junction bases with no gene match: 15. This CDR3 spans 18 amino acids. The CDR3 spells CASSLDGRAGGPVKTQYF. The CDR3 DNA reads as TGCGCCAGCAGCTTGGACGGTCGGGCGGGAGGGCCTGTAAAGACCCAGTACTTC.

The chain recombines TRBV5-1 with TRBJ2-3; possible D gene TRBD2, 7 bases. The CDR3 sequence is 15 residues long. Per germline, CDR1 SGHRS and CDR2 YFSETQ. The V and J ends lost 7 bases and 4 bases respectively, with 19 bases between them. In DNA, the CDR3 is TGCGCCAGCTGTAGGGGGGGACTACGGTCAGATACGCAGTATTTT. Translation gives CASCRGGLRSDTQYF.